A selection of T cell receptor beta chains follows, all from one sample in a study of blood T cell repertoires in COVID-19. The data were produced by immunoSEQ multiplex PCR, yet TCRdb's version contains in-frame clones alone and is incomplete. This table holds about 180,000 clones, 80% found once. What was sequenced was peripheral blood. The receptors were sampled from a man between 65 and 80 years old with active or convalescent COVID-19. Both conserved end residues are part of each CDR3. Fields, in order: clone size, J gene, V gene, D gene, CDR3 DNA, CDR3 protein. A D gene is named only where the DNA matches it firmly. Some rows have no size entry. The others give once, few or many, or a class for an expanded clone.

abundance: .
j_gene: TRBJ2-2
v_gene: TRBV5-4
d_gene: TRBD2
CDR3nt: TGTGCCAGCAGCGTCCCAAGCGGGGGGACTTCCACCGGGGAGCTGTTTTTT
CDR3aa: CASSVPSGGTSTGELFF

abundance: .
j_gene: TRBJ1-3
v_gene: TRBV19
d_gene: .
CDR3nt: TGTGCCACCGGCGGGCCTGGAAACACCATATATTTT
CDR3aa: CATGGPGNTIYF

abundance: .
j_gene: TRBJ2-3
v_gene: TRBV6-5
d_gene: TRBD2
CDR3nt: TGTGCCAGCAGCTTCGGCGGGGGGGATACGCAGTATTTT
CDR3aa: CASSFGGGDTQYF

abundance: .
j_gene: TRBJ1-5
v_gene: TRBV28
d_gene: .
CDR3nt: TGTGCCAGCAGATCAGGAGGAAATCAGCCCCAGCATTTT
CDR3aa: CASRSGGNQPQHF

abundance: .
j_gene: TRBJ1-2
v_gene: TRBV28
d_gene: .
CDR3nt: TGTGCCAGCAGTCGACTGGACAATTCGGGCTATGGCTACACCTTC
CDR3aa: CASSRLDNSGYGYTF

abundance: .
j_gene: TRBJ1-2
v_gene: TRBV13
d_gene: .
CDR3nt: TGTGCCAGCAGCTTACGGGGATACGGCTACACCTTC
CDR3aa: CASSLRGYGYTF

abundance: few
j_gene: TRBJ1-5
v_gene: TRBV30
d_gene: TRBD1
CDR3nt: TGTGCCTGGGGGATTGGGGACAGGGAGAATCAGCCCCAGCATTTT
CDR3aa: CAWGIGDRENQPQHF

abundance: once
j_gene: TRBJ1-1
v_gene: TRBV12-3/TRBV12-4
d_gene: .
CDR3nt: TGTGCCAGCTTAATTTCAGGGGTCACTGAAGCTTTCTTT
CDR3aa: CASLISGVTEAFF

abundance: .
j_gene: TRBJ2-3
v_gene: TRBV28
d_gene: TRBD1
CDR3nt: TGTGCCAGCAGTGGGACAGGGACCGGCACAGATACGCAGTATTTT
CDR3aa: CASSGTGTGTDTQYF

abundance: .
j_gene: TRBJ2-5
v_gene: TRBV30
d_gene: TRBD1
CDR3nt: TGTGCCTGGATGGTACAGGGGGAAGAGACCCAGTACTTC
CDR3aa: CAWMVQGEETQYF

abundance: .
j_gene: TRBJ2-1
v_gene: TRBV5-6
d_gene: TRBD2
CDR3nt: TGTGCCAGCCGCCTGGGACTAGCGGGGGGGTTCAATGAGCAGTTCTTC
CDR3aa: CASRLGLAGGFNEQFF